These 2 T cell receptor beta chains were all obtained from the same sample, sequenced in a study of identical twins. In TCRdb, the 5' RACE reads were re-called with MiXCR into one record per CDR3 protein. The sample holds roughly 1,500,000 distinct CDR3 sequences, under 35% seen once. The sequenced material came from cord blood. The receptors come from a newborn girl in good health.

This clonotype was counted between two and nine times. CDR3: CASRRTDHYNEQFF. CDR3 nucleotides: TGTGCCAGCAGAAGGACTGACCACTACAATGAGCAGTTCTTC. The rearrangement joins TRBV7-9 to TRBJ2-1; D is perhaps TRBD2 (5 bases). The CDR3 sequence is 14 residues long. CDR1 and CDR2 from the germline V gene are SEHNR and FQNEAQ (reference sequence). V lost 6 bases, J lost 3 bases, and 12 bases lay in between. The full variable domain, in which reference TRBV7-9 and TRBJ2-1 provide the parts outside the CDR3, is DTGVSQNPRHKITKRGQNVTFRCDPISEHNRLYWYRQTLGQGPEFLTYFQNEAQLEKSRLLSDRFSAERPKGSFSTLEIQRTEQGDSAMYLCASRRTDHYNEQFFGPGTRLTVL.

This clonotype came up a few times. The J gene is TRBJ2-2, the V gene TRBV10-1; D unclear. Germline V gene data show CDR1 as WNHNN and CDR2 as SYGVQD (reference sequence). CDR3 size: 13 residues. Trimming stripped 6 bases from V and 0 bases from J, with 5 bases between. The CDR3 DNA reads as TGCGCCAGCAGACTAACGAACACCGGGGAGCTGTTTTTT. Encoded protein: CASRLTNTGELFF.